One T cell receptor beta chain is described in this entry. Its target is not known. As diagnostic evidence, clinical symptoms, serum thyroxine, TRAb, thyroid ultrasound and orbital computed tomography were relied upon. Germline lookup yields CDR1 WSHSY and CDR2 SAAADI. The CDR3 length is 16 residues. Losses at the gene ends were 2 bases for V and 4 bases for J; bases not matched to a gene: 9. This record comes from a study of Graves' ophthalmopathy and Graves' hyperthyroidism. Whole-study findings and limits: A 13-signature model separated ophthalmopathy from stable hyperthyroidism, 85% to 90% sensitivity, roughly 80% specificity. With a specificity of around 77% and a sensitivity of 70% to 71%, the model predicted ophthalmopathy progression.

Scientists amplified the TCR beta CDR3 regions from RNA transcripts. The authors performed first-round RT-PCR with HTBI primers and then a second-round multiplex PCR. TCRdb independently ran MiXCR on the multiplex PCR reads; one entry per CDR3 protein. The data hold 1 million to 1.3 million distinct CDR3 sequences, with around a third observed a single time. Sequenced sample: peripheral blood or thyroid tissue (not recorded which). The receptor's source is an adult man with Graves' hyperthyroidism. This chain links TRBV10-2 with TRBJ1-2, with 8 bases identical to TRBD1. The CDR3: CASSEPDREVSYGYTF. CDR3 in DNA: TGCGCCAGCAGTGAGCCGGACAGGGAGGTTTCCTATGGCTACACCTTC.